This record looks at one T cell receptor (beta chain) sequence and its context. The data were obtained in a study of blood T cell repertoires in COVID-19. Recovery among Cohort 3 donors was established by two negative PCRs, clearance, or symptom resolution. The assay was immunoSEQ multiplex PCR, and TCRdb's table has in-frame clones only and misses some. The sample comprises under 300,000 clones, more than 75% of which are singletons, and under 2% rests with the top ten. Sequenced material: PBMCs or T cells enriched from blood (not recorded which). This receptor was obtained from a woman aged 45-60 years who had recovered from COVID-19.

The CDR3 DNA follows: TGCAGCGGGGGACAGGGGAAAGGCTACACCTTC. Its translation is CSGGQGKGYTF. The chain carries TRBV29-1 and TRBJ1-2, with TRBD1 identical over 10 bases. Per the germline V gene, CDR1 is SQVTM and CDR2 is ANQGSEA. V trimming: 7 bases; J trimming: 8 bases; junction bases outside the gene matches: 4. This CDR3 has 11 residues.